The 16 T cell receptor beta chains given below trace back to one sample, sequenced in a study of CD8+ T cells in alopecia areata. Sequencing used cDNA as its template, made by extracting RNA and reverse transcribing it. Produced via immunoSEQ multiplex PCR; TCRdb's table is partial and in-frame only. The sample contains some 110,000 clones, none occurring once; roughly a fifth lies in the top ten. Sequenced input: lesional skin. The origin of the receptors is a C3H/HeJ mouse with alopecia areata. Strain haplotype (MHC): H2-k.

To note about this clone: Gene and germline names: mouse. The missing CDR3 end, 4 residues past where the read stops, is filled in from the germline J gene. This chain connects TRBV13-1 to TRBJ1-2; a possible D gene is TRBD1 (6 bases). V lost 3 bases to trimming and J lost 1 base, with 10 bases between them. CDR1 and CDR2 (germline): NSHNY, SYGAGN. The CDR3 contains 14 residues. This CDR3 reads CASSARGGNSDYTF. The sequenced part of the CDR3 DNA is TGTGCCAGCAGTGCCAGGGGTGGAAACTCC.

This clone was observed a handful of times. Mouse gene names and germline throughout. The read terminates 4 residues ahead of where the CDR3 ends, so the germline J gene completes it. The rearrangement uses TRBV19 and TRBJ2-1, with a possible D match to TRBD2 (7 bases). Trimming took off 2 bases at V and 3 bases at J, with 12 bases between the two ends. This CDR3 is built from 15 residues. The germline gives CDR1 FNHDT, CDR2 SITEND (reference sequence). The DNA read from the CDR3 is TGTGCCAGCAGTATGAGCCGGGGGGCCTATGCT. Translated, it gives CASSMSRGAYA. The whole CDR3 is CASSMSRGAYAEQFF.

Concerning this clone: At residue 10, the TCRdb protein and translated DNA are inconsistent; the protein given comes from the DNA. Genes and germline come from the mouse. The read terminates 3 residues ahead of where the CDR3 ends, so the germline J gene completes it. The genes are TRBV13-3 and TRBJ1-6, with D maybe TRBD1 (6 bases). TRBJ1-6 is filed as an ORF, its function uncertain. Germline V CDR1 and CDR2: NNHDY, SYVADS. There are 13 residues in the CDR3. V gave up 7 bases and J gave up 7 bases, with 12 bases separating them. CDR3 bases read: TGTGCCAGCCGGGACACGGGGAATTCGCCC. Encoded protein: CASRDTGNSP. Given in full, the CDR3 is CASRDTGNSPLYF.

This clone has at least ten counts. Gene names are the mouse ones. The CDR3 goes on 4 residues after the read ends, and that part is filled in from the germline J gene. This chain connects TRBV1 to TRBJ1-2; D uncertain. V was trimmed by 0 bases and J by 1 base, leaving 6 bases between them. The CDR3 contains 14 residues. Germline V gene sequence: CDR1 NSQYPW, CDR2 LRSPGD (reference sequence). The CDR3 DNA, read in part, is TGCACCTGCAGTGCAGATCGACAAAACTCC. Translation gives CTCSADRQNS. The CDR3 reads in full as CTCSADRQNSDYTF.

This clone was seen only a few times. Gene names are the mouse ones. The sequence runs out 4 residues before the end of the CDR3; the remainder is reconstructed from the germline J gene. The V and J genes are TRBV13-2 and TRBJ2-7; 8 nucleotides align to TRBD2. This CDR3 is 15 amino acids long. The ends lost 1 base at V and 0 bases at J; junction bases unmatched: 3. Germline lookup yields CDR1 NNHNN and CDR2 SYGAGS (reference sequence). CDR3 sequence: CASGDRLGSSYEQYF. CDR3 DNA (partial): TGTGCCAGCGGTGATCGACTGGGGTCCTCCTAT.

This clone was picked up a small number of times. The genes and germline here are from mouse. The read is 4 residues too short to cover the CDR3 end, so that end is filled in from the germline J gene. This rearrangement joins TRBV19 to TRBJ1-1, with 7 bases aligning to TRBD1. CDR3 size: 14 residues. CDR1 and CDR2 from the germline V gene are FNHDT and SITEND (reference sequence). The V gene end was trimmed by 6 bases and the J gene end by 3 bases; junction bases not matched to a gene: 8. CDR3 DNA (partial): TGTGCCAGCACCGACAGGGCGGAGGACACA. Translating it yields CASTDRAEDT. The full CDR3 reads CASTDRAEDTEVFF.

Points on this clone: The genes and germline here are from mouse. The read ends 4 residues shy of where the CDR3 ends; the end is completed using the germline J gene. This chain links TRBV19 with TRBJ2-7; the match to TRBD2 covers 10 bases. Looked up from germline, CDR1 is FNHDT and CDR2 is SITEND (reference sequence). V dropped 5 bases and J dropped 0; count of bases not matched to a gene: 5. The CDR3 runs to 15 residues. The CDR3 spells CASRTGGTFSYEQYF. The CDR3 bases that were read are TGTGCCAGCAGGACTGGGGGGACCTTCTCCTAT.

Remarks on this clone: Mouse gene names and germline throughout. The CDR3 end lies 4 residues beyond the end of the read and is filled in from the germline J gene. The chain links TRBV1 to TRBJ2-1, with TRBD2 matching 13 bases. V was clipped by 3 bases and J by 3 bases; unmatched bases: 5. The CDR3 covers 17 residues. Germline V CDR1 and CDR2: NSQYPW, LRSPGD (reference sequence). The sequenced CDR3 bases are TGCACCTGCAGTGCTCCCGGGACTGGGGGGGGCTATGCT. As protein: CTCSAPGTGGGYA. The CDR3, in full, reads CTCSAPGTGGGYAEQFF. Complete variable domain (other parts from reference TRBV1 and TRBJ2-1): VTLLEQNPRWRLVPRGQAVNLRCILKNSQYPWMSWYQQDLQKQLQWLFTLRSPGDKEVKSLPGADYLATRVTDTELRLQVANMSQGRTLYCTCSAPGTGGGYAEQFFGPGTRLTVL.

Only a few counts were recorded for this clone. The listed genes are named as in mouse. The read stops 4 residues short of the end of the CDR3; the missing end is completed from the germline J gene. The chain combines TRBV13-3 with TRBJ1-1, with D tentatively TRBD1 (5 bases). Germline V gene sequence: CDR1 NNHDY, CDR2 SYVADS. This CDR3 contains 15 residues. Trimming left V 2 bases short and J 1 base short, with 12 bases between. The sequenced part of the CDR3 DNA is TGTGCCAGCAGTGAAAGGGAGAGGGGAAACACA. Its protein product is CASSERERGNT. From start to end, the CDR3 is CASSERERGNTEVFF.

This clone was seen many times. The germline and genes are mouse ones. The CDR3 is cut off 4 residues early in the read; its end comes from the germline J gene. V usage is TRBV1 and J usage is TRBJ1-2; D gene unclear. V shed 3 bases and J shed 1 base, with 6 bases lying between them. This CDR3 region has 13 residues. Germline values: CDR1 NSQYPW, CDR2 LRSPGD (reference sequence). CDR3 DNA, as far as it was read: TGCACCTGCAGTGCTCGCAGAAACTCC. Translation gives CTCSARRNS. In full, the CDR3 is CTCSARRNSDYTF.

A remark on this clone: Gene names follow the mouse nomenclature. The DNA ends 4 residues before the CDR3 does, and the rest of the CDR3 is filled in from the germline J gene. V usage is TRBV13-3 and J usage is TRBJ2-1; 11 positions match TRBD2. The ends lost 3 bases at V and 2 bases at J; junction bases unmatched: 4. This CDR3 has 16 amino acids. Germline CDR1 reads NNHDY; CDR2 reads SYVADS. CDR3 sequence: CASSGDWGGDYAEQFF. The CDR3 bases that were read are TGTGCCAGCAGTGGTGACTGGGGGGGGGACTATGCT.

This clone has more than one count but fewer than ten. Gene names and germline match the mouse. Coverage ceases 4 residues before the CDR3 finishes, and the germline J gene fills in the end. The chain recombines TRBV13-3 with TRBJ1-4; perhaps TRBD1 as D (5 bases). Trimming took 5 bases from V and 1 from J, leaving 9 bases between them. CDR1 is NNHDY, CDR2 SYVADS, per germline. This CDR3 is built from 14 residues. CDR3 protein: CASSPDSSNERLFF. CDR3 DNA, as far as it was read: TGTGCCAGCAGCCCAGACAGTTCCAACGAA.

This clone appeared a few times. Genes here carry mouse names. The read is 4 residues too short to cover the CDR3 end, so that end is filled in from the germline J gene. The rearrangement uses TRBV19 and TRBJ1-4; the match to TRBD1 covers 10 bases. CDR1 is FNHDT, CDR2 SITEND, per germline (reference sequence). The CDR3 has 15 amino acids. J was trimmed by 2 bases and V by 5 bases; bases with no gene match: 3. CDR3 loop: CASSDRGPSNERLFF. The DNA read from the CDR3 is TGTGCCAGCAGCGACAGGGGGCCCTCCAACGAA.

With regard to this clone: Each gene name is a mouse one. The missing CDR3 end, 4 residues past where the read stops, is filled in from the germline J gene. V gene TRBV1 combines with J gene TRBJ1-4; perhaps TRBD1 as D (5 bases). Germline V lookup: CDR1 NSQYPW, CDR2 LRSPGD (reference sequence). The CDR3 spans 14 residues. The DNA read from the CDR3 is TGCACCTGCAGTGCACGGCAGGGCGGCGAA. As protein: CTCSARQGGE. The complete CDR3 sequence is CTCSARQGGERLFF.

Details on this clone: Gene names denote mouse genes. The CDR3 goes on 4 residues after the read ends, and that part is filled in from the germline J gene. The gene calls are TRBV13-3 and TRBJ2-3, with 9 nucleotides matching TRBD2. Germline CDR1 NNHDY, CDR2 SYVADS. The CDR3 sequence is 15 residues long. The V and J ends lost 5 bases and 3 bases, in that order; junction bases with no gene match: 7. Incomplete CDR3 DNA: TGTGCCAGCAGGTGGGGGGGCGGAGAGGCAGAA. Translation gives CASRWGGGEAE. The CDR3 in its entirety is CASRWGGGEAETLYF.

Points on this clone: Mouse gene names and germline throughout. CDR3 residues: CAWSLPGLGLAEQFF. Partial CDR3 DNA: TGTGCCTGGAGTCTTCCGGGACTGGGGCTTGCT. V gene TRBV31 combines with J gene TRBJ2-1; 10 nucleotides align to TRBD2. Read coverage stops 4 residues before the CDR3 terminus; the germline J gene supplies the remainder. The germline V gene has CDR1 GKSSPN and CDR2 SITVG. There are 15 residues in the CDR3. After removal of 0 bases from V and 6 bases from J, the junction contained 5 bases not matched to a gene.